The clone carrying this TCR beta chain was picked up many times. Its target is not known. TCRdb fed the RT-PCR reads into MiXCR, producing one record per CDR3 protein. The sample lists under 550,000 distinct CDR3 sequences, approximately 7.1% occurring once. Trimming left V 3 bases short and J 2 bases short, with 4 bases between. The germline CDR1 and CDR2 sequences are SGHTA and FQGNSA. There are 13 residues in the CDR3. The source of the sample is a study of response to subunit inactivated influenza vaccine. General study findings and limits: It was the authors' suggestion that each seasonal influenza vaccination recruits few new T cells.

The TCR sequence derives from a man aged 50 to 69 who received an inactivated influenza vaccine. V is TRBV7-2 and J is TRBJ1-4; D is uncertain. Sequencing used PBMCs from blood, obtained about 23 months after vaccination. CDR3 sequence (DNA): TGTGCCAGCAGCTTGGGTACTAATGAAAAACTGTTTTTT. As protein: CASSLGTNEKLFF.